Below are 23 T cell receptor beta chains sequenced from a single sample in a study of long-term antiretroviral therapy in people with HIV. Run at survey level, the immunoSEQ assay was version v3.0. Sequencing was performed with immunoSEQ multiplex PCR; in TCRdb, only in-frame clones are kept and a portion is missing. The table includes 30,000 to 40,000 clones, about 90% detected once. The specimen comprised unsorted PBMCs, sampled 1.1 years after starting antiretroviral therapy. These receptors came from a young man with HIV.

The V and J genes are TRBV7-9 and TRBJ1-3; the D gene is possibly TRBD1 (5 bases). Looked up from germline, CDR1 is SEHNR and CDR2 is FQNEAQ (reference sequence). The ends were cut back, 6 bases at V and 0 bases at J, with 15 bases in the middle. The CDR3 sequence is 16 residues long. CDR3 residues: CASRGHYTASGNTIYF. CDR3 DNA: TGTGCCAGCAGGGGGCATTATACGGCCTCTGGAAACACCATATATTTT. The variable domain in full, with the rest retrieved from reference TRBV7-9 and TRBJ1-3, is DTGVSQNPRHKITKRGQNVTFRCDPISEHNRLYWYRQTLGQGPEFLTYFQNEAQLEKSRLLSDRFSAERPKGSFSTLEIQRTEQGDSAMYLCASRGHYTASGNTIYFGEGSWLTVV.

J is TRBJ2-1 and V is TRBV13, with 7 nucleotides matching TRBD2. The CDR3 loop spans 15 amino acids. Looked up from germline, CDR1 is PRHDT and CDR2 is FYEKMQ (reference sequence). V trimming: 3 bases; J trimming: 8 bases; junction bases outside the gene matches: 10. The CDR3 reads CASSLFGRGSDEQFF. The CDR3 DNA sequence: TGTGCCAGCAGCTTGTTTGGGCGGGGGTCTGATGAGCAGTTCTTC.

The chain combines TRBV19 with TRBJ1-2, with D possibly being TRBD1 (6 bases). This CDR3 has 14 residues. V lost 7 bases, J lost 1 base, and 13 bases lay in between. From germline, CDR1 is LNHDA and CDR2 SQIVND (reference sequence). CDR3 protein: CASNPGTNNYGYTF. The CDR3 nucleotides are TGTGCCAGTAACCCAGGGACAAATAACTATGGCTACACCTTC.

Written as DNA, the CDR3 is TGCAGCGTTGAACCGCCGGGACAGGGTGGCAATGAGCAGTTCTTC. Its protein product is CSVEPPGQGGNEQFF. The V gene is TRBV29-1, the J gene TRBJ2-1, with 9 positions matching TRBD1. From germline, CDR1 is SQVTM and CDR2 ANQGSEA. CDR3 length: 15 amino acids. With 2 bases clipped from V and 6 bases from J, the junction kept 8 bases outside the gene matches.

This rearrangement joins TRBV18 to TRBJ2-7; D unresolved. There are 12 residues in the CDR3. The germline V gene has CDR1 KGHSH and CDR2 LQKENI. The V gene lost 3 bases and the J gene lost 4 bases, with 7 bases spanning the gap. This CDR3 reads CASSPDGYEQYF. The CDR3 DNA sequence: TGTGCCAGCTCACCGGACGGGTACGAGCAGTACTTC.

This clone was counted only a few times. The CDR3 nucleotides are TGTGCCAGCTCACCGGACAACAATCAGCCCCAGCATTTT. This gives the protein CASSPDNNQPQHF. This rearrangement joins TRBV18 to TRBJ1-5; D perhaps matches TRBD1 (5 bases). The V and J ends lost 3 bases and 3 bases respectively, with 6 bases between them. The germline CDR1 and CDR2 sequences are KGHSH and LQKENI. The CDR3 is 13 residues long.

The chain couples TRBV7-2 to TRBJ2-3; a possible D gene is TRBD2 (5 bases). V was clipped by 5 bases and J by 1 base, with 22 bases between them. Germline values: CDR1 SGHTA, CDR2 FQGNSA. The CDR3 contains 18 residues. For the CDR3, the DNA is TGTGCCAGCAGCCCTAGTGGGTTTGCGCGGGTAGGCACAGATACGCAGTATTTT. Translating it yields CASSPSGFARVGTDTQYF.

This clone was observed a single time. The J gene is TRBJ2-1, the V gene TRBV25-1; a possible D gene is TRBD1 (6 bases). V dropped 3 bases and J dropped 5 bases, with 14 bases sitting between them. There are 15 residues in the CDR3. Germline values: CDR1 MGHDK, CDR2 SYGVNS. CDR3 region: CASSDSGTIDNEQFF. The CDR3 DNA is TGTGCCAGCAGTGACTCCGGGACAATCGACAATGAGCAGTTCTTC.

The V gene is TRBV13, the J gene TRBJ2-7; the D call may be TRBD1 or TRBD2 (5 bases each). This CDR3 comprises 13 residues. Per the germline V gene, CDR1 is PRHDT and CDR2 is FYEKMQ (reference sequence). The V gene lost 5 bases and the J gene lost 1 base, with 9 bases spanning the gap. The CDR3 DNA reads TGTGCCAGCAGCACCGGGACGTCCTACGAGCAGTACTTC. Translated: CASSTGTSYEQYF.

This clone has more than one count but fewer than ten. The chain employs TRBV7-8 and TRBJ2-3; D uncertain. The CDR3 runs 12 residues. The V gene's germline CDR1 is SGHVS and CDR2 FQNEAQ. The V end was cut by 2 bases, the J end by 6 bases, with 6 bases between. The CDR3 nucleotides are TGTGCCAGCAGCTTAAGGTTGGATACGCAGTATTTT. Translated: CASSLRLDTQYF.

This clone was recorded only once. This chain uses TRBV19 with TRBJ2-1, with 7 nucleotides matching TRBD2. Trimming removed 5 bases from V and 10 bases from J; junction bases left unmatched: 5. CDR1 is LNHDA and CDR2 is SQIVND in the germline V gene (reference sequence). The CDR3 sequence is 12 residues long. CDR3: CASSQAGREQFF. Written as DNA, the CDR3 is TGTGCCAGTAGTCAAGCGGGGCGCGAGCAGTTCTTC.

The J gene is TRBJ1-2, the V gene TRBV5-1; TRBD1 aligns across 7 bases. The CDR3 contains 13 residues. Germline trimming cut 5 bases from V and 6 bases from J; bases unmatched to any gene: 7. Germline V gene data show CDR1 as SGHRS and CDR2 as YFSETQ. The CDR3 DNA is TGCGCCAGCAGGGAGACAGGGAATGATGGCTACACCTTC. Its translation is CASRETGNDGYTF.

The chain is built from TRBV19 and TRBJ2-7; D ambiguous. CDR3 length equals 14 residues. Germline CDR1 is LNHDA and CDR2 is SQIVND (reference sequence). Trimming took 1 base from V and 0 from J, leaving 7 bases between them. The chain's CDR3 is CASSIVGSSYEQYF. The CDR3 nucleotides are TGTGCCAGTAGTATAGTCGGAAGCTCCTACGAGCAGTACTTC.

The chain carries TRBV6-6 and TRBJ1-2; D remains unclear. V lost 7 bases to trimming and J lost 3 bases, with 21 bases between them. Germline CDR1 is MNHNY and CDR2 is SVGAGI (reference sequence). CDR3 length: 16 residues. The chain's CDR3 is CASTYTVDPGYYGYTF. The CDR3 DNA sequence: TGTGCCAGCACCTACACTGTGGACCCGGGGTACTATGGCTACACCTTC.

The V gene is TRBV4-3, the J gene TRBJ2-6, with 13 bases aligning to TRBD2. The germline V gene has CDR1 LGHNA and CDR2 YSLEER. With 4 bases clipped from V and 2 bases from J, the junction kept 8 bases outside the gene matches. The CDR3 loop spans 19 amino acids. The CDR3 nucleotides are TGCGCCAGCAGCCCCCCGACTAGCGGGAGGCCGCCTGGGGCCAACGTCCTGACTTTC. Protein: CASSPPTSGRPPGANVLTF.

In DNA form, the CDR3 reads TGTGCCAGCAGCTTAGGGACCAACACTGAAGCTTTCTTT. Residues: CASSLGTNTEAFF. The chain employs TRBV7-3 and TRBJ1-1; tentatively, D is TRBD1 (5 bases). The CDR3 has 13 residues. V was shortened by 2 bases and J by 2 bases, with 6 bases between the two germline ends. CDR1 and CDR2 from the germline V gene are SGHTA and FQGTGA.

The chain is built from TRBV18 and TRBJ2-2; D perhaps matches TRBD2 (5 bases). V lost 3 bases, J lost 6 bases, and 11 bases lay in between. The germline CDR1 and CDR2 sequences are KGHSH and LQKENI. CDR3 length: 14 amino acids. The CDR3 DNA reads as TGTGCCAGCTCACCGGACTGGATTTCCGGGGAGCTGTTTTTT. Translation gives CASSPDWISGELFF. Complete variable domain (other parts from reference TRBV18 and TRBJ2-2): NAGVMQNPRHLVRRRGQEARLRCSPMKGHSHVYWYRQLPEEGLKFMVYLQKENIIDESGMPKERFSAEFPKEGPSILRIQQVVRGDSAAYFCASSPDWISGELFFGEGSRLTVL.

As to this clone: Different DNA sequences within this sample yield the same CDR3. The chain has TRBV30 and TRBJ1-4, with no clear D. Trimming shortened V by 0 bases and J by 7 bases, and 6 bases separated the two germline ends. This CDR3 spans 12 amino acids. CDR1 is GTSNPN, CDR2 SVGIG, per germline (reference sequence). CDR3 in DNA: TGTGCCTGGAGTGTACGTGGTGAAAAACTGTTTTTT. Translating gives CAWSVRGEKLFF.

The genes are TRBV27 and TRBJ1-2, with D possibly matching TRBD1 (5 bases). V shed 6 bases and J shed 8 bases, with 19 bases lying between them. Germline V gene lookup returns CDR1 MNHEY and CDR2 SMNVEV (reference sequence). CDR3 size: 14 residues. The CDR3 DNA sequence: TGTGCCAGCAGCCATACCGTGGGGGTAGCAGGCTACACCTTC. Translation: CASSHTVGVAGYTF.

The chain carries TRBV7-5 and TRBJ1-2. TRBV7-5 counts as a pseudogene. The CDR3 extends over 16 amino acids. This chain's CDR3 is CARSSVDESANYGYTF. The CDR3 nucleotides are TGTGCCAGAAGCTCGGTTGATGAATCTGCTAACTATGGCTACACCTTC.

Here the CDR3 DNA reads TGTGCCTGGGGGAGGTCCTACGAGCAGTACTTC. Protein sequence: CAWGRSYEQYF. The chain links TRBV30 to TRBJ2-7, with a possible D match to TRBD2 (6 bases). The germline CDR1 and CDR2 sequences are GTSNPN and SVGIG (reference sequence). The germline V and J ends were trimmed by 5 bases and 1 base, with 6 bases remaining between them. CDR3 length equals 11 residues.

The rearrangement links TRBV15 to TRBJ1-1; D unclear. Germline CDR1 reads LNHNV; CDR2 reads YYDKDF (reference sequence). The CDR3 is made up of 13 amino acids. Trimming cost V 1 base and J 11 bases, with 14 bases left between them. The CDR3 bases are TGTGCCACCAGCAGAGGGGGAGGCATCCAGGCTTTCTTT. Amino acids: CATSRGGGIQAFF. The full variable domain, rest sourced from reference TRBV15 and TRBJ1-1, is DAMVIQNPRYQVTQFGKPVTLSCSQTLNHNVMYWYQQKSSQAPKLLFHYYDKDFNNEADTPDNFQSRRPNTSFCFLDIRSPGLGDTAMYLCATSRGGGIQAFFGQGTRLTVV.

The V call is TRBV4-2, the J call TRBJ2-3, with 11 bases aligning to TRBD2. V was clipped by 2 bases and J by 1 base; unmatched bases: 2. Germline V gene sequence: CDR1 LGHNA, CDR2 YNFKEQ. The CDR3 is 16 amino acids. The DNA of the CDR3 is TGTGCCAGCAGCCAACTAGCGGGGGGACGCACAGATACGCAGTATTTT. This sequence encodes CASSQLAGGRTDTQYF.